This T cell receptor beta chain was recorded in a study of identical twins. Germline V gene sequence: CDR1 LGHNA, CDR2 YNFKEQ. Trimming at V came to 2 bases and at J to 4 bases, leaving 2 bases not matched to a gene. CDR3 length: 14 amino acids. This clonotype came up many times. Its cognate antigen is unknown. Study-level findings and limits: Models predicted less out-of-frame TCR alpha sharing in monozygotic twins than was found. One should note that invariant MAIT and iNKT cells could partly confound zero-insertion analyses. Donors were not followed over many years; analysis was cross-sectional.

A universal primer site was created by template switching, with the cDNA bearing unique molecular identifiers. TCRdb re-called the 5' RACE reads through MiXCR, storing one row per CDR3 protein. Found here are more than 1.5 million distinct CDR3 sequences, about 30% of them singletons; the top ten hold about 0.27%. The rearrangement uses TRBV4-2 and TRBJ2-7, with 10 positions matching TRBD2. Material: cord blood. The source is a newborn girl in good health. CDR3 in DNA: TGTGCCAGCAGCCAAAGGACTAGCGGTTACGAGCAGTACTTC. Its translation is CASSQRTSGYEQYF.